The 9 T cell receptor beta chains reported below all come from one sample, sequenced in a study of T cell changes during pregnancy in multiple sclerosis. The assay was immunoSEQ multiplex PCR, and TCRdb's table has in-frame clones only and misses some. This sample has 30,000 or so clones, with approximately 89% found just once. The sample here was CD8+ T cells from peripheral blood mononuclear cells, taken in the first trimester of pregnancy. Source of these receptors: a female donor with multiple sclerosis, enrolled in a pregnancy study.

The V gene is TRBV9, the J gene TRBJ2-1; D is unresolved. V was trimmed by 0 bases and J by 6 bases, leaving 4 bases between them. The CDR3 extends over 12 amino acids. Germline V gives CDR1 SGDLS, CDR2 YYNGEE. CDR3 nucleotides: TGTGCCAGCAGCGTAGCTTTCAATGAGCAGTTCTTC. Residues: CASSVAFNEQFF.

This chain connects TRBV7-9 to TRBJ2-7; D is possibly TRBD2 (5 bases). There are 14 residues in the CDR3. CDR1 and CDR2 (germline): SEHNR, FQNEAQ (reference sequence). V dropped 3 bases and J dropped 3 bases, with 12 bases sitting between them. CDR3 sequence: CASSFARVRYEQYF. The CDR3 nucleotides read TGTGCCAGCAGCTTCGCGCGGGTACGCTACGAGCAGTACTTC.

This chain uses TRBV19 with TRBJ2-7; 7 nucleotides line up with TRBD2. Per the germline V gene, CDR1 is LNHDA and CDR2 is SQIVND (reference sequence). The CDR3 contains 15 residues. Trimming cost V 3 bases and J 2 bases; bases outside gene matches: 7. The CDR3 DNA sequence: TGTGCCAGTAGTATCCGAGCGGGAATAACCTACGAGCAGTACTTC. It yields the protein CASSIRAGITYEQYF. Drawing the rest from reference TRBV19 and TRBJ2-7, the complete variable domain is DGGITQSPKYLFRKEGQNVTLSCEQNLNHDAMYWYRQDPGQGLRLIYYSQIVNDFQKGDIAEGYSVSREKKESFPLTVTSAQKNPTAFYLCASSIRAGITYEQYFGPGTRLTVT.

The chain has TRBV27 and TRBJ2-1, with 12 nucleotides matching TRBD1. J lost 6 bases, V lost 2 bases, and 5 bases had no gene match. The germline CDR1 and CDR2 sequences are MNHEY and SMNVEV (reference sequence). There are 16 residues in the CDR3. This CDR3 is CASSLAGTGGLNEQFF. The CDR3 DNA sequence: TGTGCCAGCAGTTTAGCCGGGACAGGGGGCCTCAATGAGCAGTTCTTC.

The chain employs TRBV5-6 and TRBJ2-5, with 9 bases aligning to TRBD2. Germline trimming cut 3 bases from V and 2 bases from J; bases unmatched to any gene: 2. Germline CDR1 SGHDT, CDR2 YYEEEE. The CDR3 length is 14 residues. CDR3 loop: CASSYSGGQETQYF. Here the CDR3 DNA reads TGTGCCAGCAGCTATAGCGGGGGTCAAGAGACCCAGTACTTC. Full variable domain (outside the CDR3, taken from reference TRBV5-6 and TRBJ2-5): DAGVTQSPTHLIKTRGQQVTLRCSPKSGHDTVSWYQQALGQGPQFIFQYYEEEERQRGNFPDRFSGHQFPNYSSELNVNALLLGDSALYLCASSYSGGQETQYFGPGTRLLVL.

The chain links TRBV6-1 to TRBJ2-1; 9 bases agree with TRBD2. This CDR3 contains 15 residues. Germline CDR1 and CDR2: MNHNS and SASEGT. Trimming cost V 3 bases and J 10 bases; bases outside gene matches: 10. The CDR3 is CASSDELAGAFEQFF. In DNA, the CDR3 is TGTGCCAGCAGTGATGAATTAGCGGGAGCATTCGAGCAGTTCTTC.

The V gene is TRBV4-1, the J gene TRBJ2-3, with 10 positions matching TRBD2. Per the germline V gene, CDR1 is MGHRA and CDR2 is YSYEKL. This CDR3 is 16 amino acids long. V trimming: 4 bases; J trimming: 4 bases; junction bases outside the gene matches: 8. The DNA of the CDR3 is TGCGCCAGCAGCCTAATGGGACTAGCGAACGCAGATACGCAGTATTTT. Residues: CASSLMGLANADTQYF.

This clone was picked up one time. CDR3 coding DNA: TGTGCCAGCAGGGGGACTAGCGGGAGTGGCTACGAGCAGTACTTC. Its protein is CASRGTSGSGYEQYF. The chain joins TRBV6-1 to TRBJ2-7; 14 bases align to TRBD2. This CDR3 comprises 15 residues. Unmatched junction bases numbered 4, after V lost 6 bases and J lost 3 bases. Germline CDR1 MNHNS, CDR2 SASEGT.

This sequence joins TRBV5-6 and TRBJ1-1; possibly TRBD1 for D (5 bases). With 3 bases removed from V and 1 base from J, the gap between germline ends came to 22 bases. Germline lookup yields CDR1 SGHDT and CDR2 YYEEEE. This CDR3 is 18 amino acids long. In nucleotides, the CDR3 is TGTGCCAGCAGCTGCCCTAGTCGGGGGGGATTGGAGAACACTGAAGCTTTCTTT. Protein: CASSCPSRGGLENTEAFF.